This TCR beta chain came from a study of CD8 T cells in Susac syndrome. With respect to this clonotype: What it recognizes is unknown.

The authors reverse transcribed roughly 0.5 to 1 ug RNA with random hexamers. It was immunoSEQ multiplex PCR that amplified TCR beta CDR3 across 54 Vbeta and 13 Jbeta. From the immunoSEQ multiplex PCR reads, TCRdb called clonotypes with MiXCR, one entry per CDR3 protein. The data contain 250,000 to 300,000 distinct CDR3 sequences, 75% to 90% of them singletons. General study results and limits: The authors acknowledged that the study's TCR sequencing and HLA analysis involved relatively few individuals.

Germline V gene sequence: CDR1 LGHNA, CDR2 YSLEER. CDR3 length equals 15 residues. The V end lost 0 bases, the J end lost 0 bases, and 6 bases lay between the germline ends. Peripheral blood CD8+ and CD4+ T cells were profiled by TCR beta sequencing. Isolation of CD8+ and CD4+ T cells was performed negatively, whereas enrichment of TEMRA cells was done by FACS. This receptor was identified in a human donor with multiple sclerosis. This chain links TRBV4-3 with TRBJ2-1; no clear D. Sequencing was performed on CD8+ T cells from PBMCs. The CDR3 DNA follows: TGCGCCAGCAGCCAAGACTCCGCCTCCTACAATGAGCAGTTCTTC. Translated: CASSQDSASYNEQFF.